In this sample, the clone carrying this T cell receptor (beta chain) turned up many times. Its antigen is unidentified. This entry comes from a study of early T cells in non-severe SARS-CoV-2 infection. Study-wide results and limits: VDJdb matching skewed toward anti-spike CD8 responses, missing private and CD4 specificities.

The CDR3 extends over 13 amino acids. V dropped 5 bases and J dropped 6 bases, with 13 bases sitting between them. Per the germline V gene, CDR1 is SGHNT and CDR2 is YENEEA. Separate cDNA molecules each had unique molecular identifiers attached to them. TCRdb reprocessed the 5' RACE reads via MiXCR and lists one record per CDR3 protein. The data contain around 30,000 distinct CDR3 sequences, about 9.9% of them singletons. The receptor's source is an adult who was a healthcare worker with PCR-confirmed SARS-CoV-2 infection or an uninfected control (not recorded which). The chain links TRBV11-3 to TRBJ1-1; D may be TRBD1 (6 bases). Sequenced: whole blood. CDR3 amino acids: CASSRIGGAEAFF. The CDR3 region has the DNA TGTGCCAGCAGCCGGATAGGGGGAGCTGAAGCTTTCTTT.